This T cell receptor beta chain comes out of a study of sequential checkpoint blockade in melanoma. Generated by immunoSEQ multiplex PCR, the TCRdb table keeps only in-frame clones and is missing some. Of around 37,000 clones in the sample, under 35% were seen once. Regarding treatment: randomized to nivolumab then ipilimumab (arm A) or the reverse (arm B). V lost 1 base to trimming and J lost 4 bases; unmatched junction nucleotides: 6. The CDR3 loop spans 16 amino acids. Germline V gene data show CDR1 as SGHNT and CDR2 as YENEEA. V is TRBV11-3 and J is TRBJ2-2; 7 bases agree with TRBD2. The sample consisted of tumor tissue (inferred from file names), taken from a patient given nivolumab and ipilimumab in sequence. The sequence was collected from a human donor with melanoma. CDR3 amino acids: CASSLGGGRRTGELFF. The CDR3 nucleotides read TGTGCCAGCAGCTTAGGGGGCGGGAGACGCACCGGGGAGCTGTTTTTT.